These T cell receptor beta chains were read from a single sample in a study of technical replicates of blood from a handful of donors. Some clones are missing from TCRdb's copy, which holds only in-frame ones; the method was immunoSEQ multiplex PCR. The repertoire has around 76,000 clones, roughly 90% of them found once; the top ten carry around 0.24%. Sequenced material: T cells isolated from PBMCs. Receptors originate from a human donor in good health. Both conserved end residues are part of each CDR3. The order of the fields is CDR3 DNA, CDR3 protein, D gene, CDR3 length, clone size, V gene, J gene. A D gene is named only where the DNA matches it firmly. Size is omitted from some rows. Given values are once, few, many or a class for expanded clones.

TGTGCCATCAGTGAGTATAACTCTGGGGCCAACGTCCTGACTTTC	CAISEYNSGANVLTF	-	15	-	TRBV10-3	TRBJ2-6
TGCAGCGTTAACCGGGGACAGGAGGACACTGAAGCTTTCTTT	CSVNRGQEDTEAFF	TRBD1	14	-	TRBV29-1	TRBJ1-1
TGTGCCAGCAGGCAGGTGGGGACTTATGGCTACACCTTC	CASRQVGTYGYTF	-	13	-	TRBV25-1	TRBJ1-2
TGTGCCAGCAGCGGGGACACCTCCTACAATGAGCAGTTCTTC	CASSGDTSYNEQFF	-	14	-	TRBV4-2	TRBJ2-1
TGTGCCAGCAGCGAGCCCGGGACACTGAACACTGAAGCTTTCTTT	CASSEPGTLNTEAFF	-	15	-	TRBV6-1	TRBJ1-1
TGTGCCAGTACCGCGCCGGGAGAGGTCAATGAGCAGTTCTTC	CASTAPGEVNEQFF	-	14	-	TRBV19	TRBJ2-1
TGTGCCAGCTCACCACCTCCTTTAGCAGGGGGCTATGGCTACACCTTC	CASSPPPLAGGYGYTF	TRBD1	16	-	TRBV18	TRBJ1-2
TGTGCCAGCAGCCTTGGACTAGCGGGGGCGAACAATGAGCAGTTCTTC	CASSLGLAGANNEQFF	TRBD2	16	-	TRBV9	TRBJ2-1
TGTGCCATCAGTGAACAGGGGCCCCAAGGCCGTGAGCAGTTCTTC	CAISEQGPQGREQFF	TRBD1	15	-	TRBV10-3	TRBJ2-1
TGTGCCAGCAGTTCCTTCTCCTACGAGCAGTACTTC	CASSSFSYEQYF	-	12	-	TRBV6-5	TRBJ2-7
TGTGCCAGCAAGTTAGAACAGGACTATGGCTACACCTTC	CASKLEQDYGYTF	-	13	once	TRBV6-5	TRBJ1-2
TGTGCCAGCAGCTTAGGGATGCAGGGTTACGGGGAGCTGTTTTTT	CASSLGMQGYGELFF	-	15	once	TRBV7-3	TRBJ2-2
TGTGCCAGCAGTTTAAGGGGGCTGACCAGGGGGTATTTT	CASSLRGLTRGYF	TRBD1	13	-	TRBV28	TRBJ2-3
TGTGCCAGCAGTGACAGGGGCGGGCAAGAGACCCAGTACTTC	CASSDRGGQETQYF	TRBD1	14	-	TRBV11-2	TRBJ2-5
TGTGCCAGCTCACCAACTGAGGGCACTGAAGCTTTCTTT	CASSPTEGTEAFF	-	13	-	TRBV18	TRBJ1-1
TGTGCCAGCAGCCACCCCAGGACAGTTTCCTCGGACGTTTATGGCTACACCTTC	CASSHPRTVSSDVYGYTF	-	18	-	TRBV7-9	TRBJ1-2
TGTGCCAGCAGTGTAGGCCTAGCGCTGAACAATGAGCAGTTCTTC	CASSVGLALNNEQFF	-	15	-	TRBV2	TRBJ2-1
TGTGCCATCATGGACCCCCGGGAACTAGCGGCAGATACGCAGTATTTT	CAIMDPRELAADTQYF	TRBD2	16	-	TRBV10-3	TRBJ2-3
TGCGCCAGCAGCTTTAACGTTGACAGCCCTAACACCGGGGAGCTGTTTTTT	CASSFNVDSPNTGELFF	-	17	-	TRBV5-1	TRBJ2-2
TGTGCCAGCAGCGCCACTAGCGGGAGTAATCAAGAGACCCAGTACTTC	CASSATSGSNQETQYF	TRBD2	16	-	TRBV5-4	TRBJ2-5
TGTGCCAGCAGCCAAGACAGGGGGCGCGAGCAGTACTTC	CASSQDRGREQYF	TRBD1	13	-	TRBV7-7	TRBJ2-7
TGTGCCAGCAGCCCTCTCTCGGGTATTCGCGGGGAGCTGTTTTTT	CASSPLSGIRGELFF	-	15	few	TRBV5-4	TRBJ2-2
TGTGCCAGCAGCCCTCCGGGACAGTCCTACGAGCAGTACTTC	CASSPPGQSYEQYF	TRBD1	14	-	TRBV7-6	TRBJ2-7